These 31 T cell receptor beta chains share one sample of origin, sequenced in a study of OX40 agonist ivuxolimab in advanced cancers. Using immunoSEQ multiplex PCR, the repertoire was profiled, and TCRdb retains in-frame clones only, with some absent. Of about 98,000 clones listed, around 85% were seen once; the top ten hold 0.5% to 0.55%. Source: CD4+ or CD8+ T cells sorted from blood, taken in a trial of the OX40 agonist ivuxolimab. Receptors originate from an adult with an advanced solid tumor such as melanoma, head and neck, liver or kidney cancer.

The chain employs TRBV5-6 and TRBJ1-1; no clear D gene. Trimming took off 5 bases at V and 6 bases at J, with 14 bases between the two ends. Looked up from germline, CDR1 is SGHDT and CDR2 is YYEEEE. The CDR3 is 13 residues long. The DNA of the CDR3 is TGTGCCAGCAGATCGTTAAGGGTCTCTGAAGCTTTCTTT. Protein sequence: CASRSLRVSEAFF.

On this clone itself: Because it lacks the conserved phenylalanine or tryptophan at the end, this CDR3 is likely a read error. The gene calls are TRBV7-2 and TRBJ1-6; no firm D call. This CDR3 spans 14 amino acids. Per germline, CDR1 SGHTA and CDR2 FQGNSA. Trimming pared 5 bases from V and 8 bases from J, leaving 13 bases between. CDR3 nucleotide sequence: TGTGCCAGCAGCACCGGACCAAATTATTCACCCCTCCACCTT. Translating gives CASSTGPNYSPLHL.

CDR3 loop: CASSNSPQRGAKAEAFF. As DNA, the CDR3 is TGTGCCAGCAGCAACAGTCCCCAGCGGGGGGCGAAGGCTGAAGCTTTCTTT. The chain combines TRBV7-2 with TRBJ1-1, with TRBD1 as a possible D gene (6 bases). CDR3 size: 17 residues. Germline V gene sequence: CDR1 SGHTA, CDR2 FQGNSA. Trimming shortened V by 5 bases and J by 6 bases, and 25 bases separated the two germline ends.

The rearrangement joins TRBV20-1 to TRBJ2-3; D remains unclear. Germline loops: CDR1 DFQATT, CDR2 SNEGSKA (reference sequence). The CDR3 spans 11 residues. Trimming left V 2 bases short and J 5 bases short, with 5 bases between. Here the CDR3 DNA reads TGCAGTGCTAGAAAGGGAGATACGCAGTATTTT. This codes for CSARKGDTQYF.

The chain has TRBV6-5 and TRBJ1-5; D might be TRBD1 (6 bases). The CDR3 length is 16 residues. The germline V gene has CDR1 MNHEY and CDR2 SVGAGI. V was shortened by 0 bases and J by 9 bases, with 18 bases between the two germline ends. Here the CDR3 DNA reads TGTGCCAGCAGTTACTCGAACGTAGGGGGAGGGTGGCCCCAGCATTTT. It is translated as CASSYSNVGGGWPQHF.

This clone was detected only once. The chain uses TRBV10-1 and TRBJ2-7; 8 nucleotides line up with TRBD1. The germline V gene has CDR1 WNHNN and CDR2 SYGVQD (reference sequence). V shed 10 bases, J shed 2 bases, and the junction held 10 bases outside the gene matches. CDR3 length equals 14 residues. The CDR3 nucleotides read TGCGCCAACACAATCGGACAGGGTACCTACGAGCAGTACTTC. It encodes CANTIGQGTYEQYF.

This sequence joins TRBV10-3 and TRBJ2-2; 7 positions agree with TRBD2. The V segment lost 5 bases and the J segment 4 bases; nucleotides outside the gene matches: 7. The length of the CDR3 is 15 residues. In germline, CDR1 is ENHRY, CDR2 SYGVKD. CDR3: CAISLVGGTTGELFF. As DNA, the CDR3 is TGTGCCATCAGTCTAGTGGGGGGGACCACCGGGGAGCTGTTTTTT.

The genes are TRBV19 and TRBJ1-2; 9 nucleotides agree with TRBD1. Per the germline V gene, CDR1 is LNHDA and CDR2 is SQIVND (reference sequence). J gave up 3 bases and V 9 bases, and 11 bases lay outside the gene matches. The CDR3 is made up of 15 amino acids. The CDR3 DNA reads TGTGCCAGCCGCCCCCCTGGGACAGGGCACTATGGCTACACCTTC. Translated, it gives CASRPPGTGHYGYTF.

The rearrangement links TRBV28 to TRBJ2-7; 7 bases fit TRBD2. This CDR3 has 15 amino acids. Trimming removed 5 bases from V and 1 base from J; junction bases left unmatched: 8. Germline V gene sequence: CDR1 MDHEN, CDR2 SYDVKM. The CDR3 DNA sequence: TGTGCCAGCAGTGATCAGACGGGGGGATCCTACGAGCAGTACTTC. Protein sequence: CASSDQTGGSYEQYF.

This sequence joins TRBV19 and TRBJ2-1; the match to TRBD1 covers 9 bases. CDR1 is LNHDA and CDR2 is SQIVND in the germline V gene (reference sequence). V shed 3 bases, J shed 10 bases, and the junction held 7 bases outside the gene matches. The CDR3 contains 14 residues. The CDR3 DNA reads TGTGCCAGTAGTATCGAATACAGGGGGCTCGAGCAGTTCTTC. Translation gives CASSIEYRGLEQFF.

The chain combines TRBV16 with TRBJ2-3; tentatively, D is TRBD2 (5 bases). The CDR3 is 16 residues long. Trimming removed 1 base from V and 1 base from J, with 12 bases in between. CDR1 KGHSY and CDR2 FQNENV come from the germline V gene. The CDR3 loop is CASSQFGTSGTDTQYF. The CDR3 DNA follows: TGTGCCAGCAGCCAATTTGGAACTAGTGGCACAGATACGCAGTATTTT.

The chain joins TRBV27 to TRBJ2-7; D could derive from TRBD1 or TRBD2 (5 bases each). There are 16 residues in the CDR3. Germline V gene data show CDR1 as MNHEY and CDR2 as SMNVEV (reference sequence). Between the trimmed V and J ends, which lost 2 bases and 2 bases, there was a span of 16 bases. CDR3 protein: CASSLKGRLGPYEQYF. CDR3 DNA: TGTGCCAGCAGTTTAAAAGGACGCCTGGGACCCTACGAGCAGTACTTC.

The rearrangement links TRBV7-2 to TRBJ2-3; 10 bases align to TRBD1. CDR1 SGHTA and CDR2 FQGNSA come from the germline V gene. CDR3 length: 15 residues. The J segment lost 4 bases and the V segment lost 5 bases, leaving 6 bases of the junction unmatched. CDR3 DNA: TGTGCCAGCAGCGCCGACAGGGGGCGGCCAGATACGCAGTATTTT. Translation gives CASSADRGRPDTQYF.

The chain couples TRBV7-6 to TRBJ1-1, with D possibly TRBD1 on 5 matching bases. V was cut by 5 bases and J by 4 bases, with 14 bases left in between. The length of the CDR3 is 14 residues. Germline V gene sequence: CDR1 SGHVS, CDR2 FNYEAQ. CDR3 nucleotides: TGTGCCAGCAGCACAGTAGGACAAAGCACTGAAGCTTTCTTT. This translates into CASSTVGQSTEAFF.

The chain is built from TRBV5-1 and TRBJ2-3; 10 positions agree with TRBD2. Germline V gene lookup returns CDR1 SGHRS and CDR2 YFSETQ. With 2 bases clipped from V and 5 bases from J, the junction kept 2 bases outside the gene matches. The CDR3 covers 14 residues. The chain's CDR3 is CASSFPSGGDTQYF. DNA for the CDR3: TGCGCCAGCAGCTTCCCTAGCGGGGGAGATACGCAGTATTTT.

This chain links TRBV6-1 with TRBJ2-1, with D possibly matching TRBD2 (7 bases). Trimming removed 3 bases from V and 3 bases from J, with 12 bases in between. CDR3 size: 15 residues. Germline CDR1 reads MNHNS; CDR2 reads SASEGT. The CDR3: CASSERGGIYNEQFF. The CDR3 coding sequence is TGTGCCAGCAGTGAGAGGGGGGGAATCTACAATGAGCAGTTCTTC.

This clone showed up just once. The rearrangement joins TRBV11-2 to TRBJ1-2; unclear D gene. The CDR3 length is 14 residues. Germline-derived CDR1 and CDR2 are SGHAT and FQNNGV. The germline V and J ends were trimmed by 0 bases and 4 bases, with 9 bases remaining between them. The CDR3 loop is CASSLDLAGYGYTF. The CDR3 DNA reads TGTGCCAGCAGCTTAGATTTGGCAGGCTATGGCTACACCTTC.

The chain combines TRBV6-5 with TRBJ1-4; D is unresolved. Germline CDR1 reads MNHEY; CDR2 reads SVGAGI. The CDR3 spans 13 residues. Trimming left V 2 bases short and J 10 bases short, with 11 bases between. The chain's CDR3 is CASSYLGVGKLFF. The DNA of the CDR3 is TGTGCCAGCAGTTACCTCGGGGTCGGAAAACTGTTTTTT.

The V and J genes are TRBV7-8 and TRBJ1-4; 7 positions match TRBD1. Losses at the gene ends were 6 bases for V and 6 bases for J; bases not matched to a gene: 10. Per germline, CDR1 SGHVS and CDR2 FQNEAQ. The CDR3 covers 15 residues. In nucleotides, the CDR3 is TGTGCCAGCAGGGGGGGGGACAGACCTTATGAAAAACTGTTTTTT. Its translation is CASRGGDRPYEKLFF.

This chain connects TRBV19 to TRBJ2-1; D possibly corresponds to TRBD1 (6 bases). Trimming cost V 0 bases and J 3 bases, with 18 bases left between them. From germline, CDR1 is LNHDA and CDR2 SQIVND (reference sequence). This CDR3 has 18 amino acids. CDR3 residues: CASSIDRDTGFLYNEQFF. Here the CDR3 DNA reads TGTGCCAGTAGTATAGATAGGGACACAGGGTTCCTCTACAATGAGCAGTTCTTC.

The table lists this clone with a count of one. The same CDR3 can be traced to other DNA sequences in this sample. The gene calls are TRBV5-4 and TRBJ1-4; TRBD1 aligns across 9 bases. This CDR3 is built from 16 residues. Trimming cost V 2 bases and J 4 bases; bases outside gene matches: 6. Looked up from germline, CDR1 is SGHNT and CDR2 is YYREEE (reference sequence). This CDR3 reads CASSLRTGASNEKLFF. The CDR3 nucleotides read TGTGCCAGCAGCTTAAGGACAGGGGCTAGTAATGAAAAACTGTTTTTT.

The gene calls are TRBV11-3 and TRBJ1-3; 8 bases agree with TRBD1. This CDR3 comprises 18 residues. Germline V gene sequence: CDR1 SGHNT, CDR2 YENEEA. Unmatched junction bases numbered 14, after V lost 5 bases and J lost 2 bases. CDR3 protein: CASSTGQGMSFTGNTIYF. In nucleotides, the CDR3 is TGTGCCAGCAGCACCGGACAGGGAATGTCTTTCACTGGAAACACCATATATTTT.

This clone was seen a few times. This chain links TRBV7-3 with TRBJ1-2; TRBD1 matches 8 bases. CDR3 length equals 14 residues. The germline V gene encodes CDR1 SGHTA and CDR2 FQGTGA. V gave up 2 bases and J gave up 8 bases; unmatched junction bases: 7. The DNA for the CDR3 is TGTGCCAGCAGCTTAGATGGGACAGGAGGCGGCTACACCTTC. Translated, it gives CASSLDGTGGGYTF. Combining the CDR3 with reference TRBV7-3 and TRBJ1-2 gives the whole variable domain GAGVSQTPSNKVTEKGKYVELRCDPISGHTALYWYRQSLGQGPEFLIYFQGTGAADDSGLPNDRFFAVRPEGSVSTLKIQRTERGDSAVYLCASSLDGTGGGYTFGSGTRLTVV.

The chain recombines TRBV6-6 with TRBJ1-2; TRBD1 agrees at 11 bases. Germline CDR1 and CDR2: MNHNY and SVGAGI (reference sequence). V lost 10 bases, J lost 3 bases, and 4 bases stayed unmatched. The CDR3 runs to 13 residues. The CDR3 region is CATWTGGDYGYTF. CDR3 nucleotides: TGTGCCACCTGGACAGGGGGCGACTATGGCTACACCTTC.

As regards this clone: Because the CDR3 is missing its conserved closing phenylalanine or tryptophan, this is likely a read error. The rearrangement uses TRBV7-9 and TRBJ1-6; D unresolved. The ends were cut back, 6 bases at V and 6 bases at J, with 12 bases in the middle. CDR3 length: 14 amino acids. Per the germline V gene, CDR1 is SEHNR and CDR2 is FQNEAQ (reference sequence). This CDR3 is CASSNFGVNSPLHL. The CDR3 nucleotides read TGTGCCAGCAGTAATTTTGGGGTTAATTCACCCCTCCACCTT.

The chain employs TRBV7-3 and TRBJ2-5; 10 positions agree with TRBD1. The DNA matches TRBJ2-7 better at its end, which makes the J call doubtful. The CDR3 consists of 15 residues. Per germline, CDR1 SGHTA and CDR2 FQGTGA. CDR3 sequence: CASSPAGTGADEQYF. CDR3 nucleotides: TGTGCCAGCAGCCCCGCCGGGACAGGGGCCGACGAGCAGTACTTC.

This chain joins TRBV9 and TRBJ2-7, with D perhaps matching TRBD2 (6 bases). The V end was cut by 3 bases, the J end by 1 base, with 17 bases between. CDR3 length: 16 amino acids. Germline CDR1 SGDLS, CDR2 YYNGEE. CDR3 nucleotide sequence: TGTGCCAGCAGCGCAGGTCGGGGGAGCGGGTCCTACGAGCAGTACTTC. Its translation is CASSAGRGSGSYEQYF.

This clone was seen just once. The chain links TRBV10-1 to TRBJ2-1; D gene unclear. This CDR3 has 16 amino acids. Trimming shortened V by 4 bases and J by 0 bases, and 13 bases separated the two germline ends. Germline V gene data show CDR1 as WNHNN and CDR2 as SYGVQD (reference sequence). The CDR3 loop reads CASSVGKSDSYNEQFF. The DNA for the CDR3 is TGCGCCAGCAGTGTGGGGAAGAGTGACTCCTACAATGAGCAGTTCTTC.

The genes are TRBV7-6 and TRBJ2-1; 14 positions match TRBD2. Germline assignment: CDR1 SGHVS and CDR2 FNYEAQ. CDR3 size: 16 residues. With V trimmed by 4 bases and J by 10 bases, 9 bases remained unmatched. The CDR3, as DNA: TGTGCCAGCAGCTCTTCGACTAGCGGGGGGGTAGGGGAGCAGTTCTTC. Residues: CASSSSTSGGVGEQFF.

To note about this clone: The junction differs from germline at one of its ends, possibly a read error. The CDR3 loop is CASSPGTGAGTQYF. CDR3 in DNA: TGTGCTAGCAGCCCTGGGACGGGGGCAGGAACCCAGTACTTC. The chain is built from TRBV7-7 and TRBJ2-5; D is tentatively TRBD1 or TRBD2 (6 bases each). Germline-derived CDR1 and CDR2 are SSHAT and FNYEAQ (reference sequence). The CDR3 runs 14 residues.

V is TRBV2 and J is TRBJ2-2; D is undetermined. The CDR3 has 14 residues. Looked up from germline, CDR1 is SNHLY and CDR2 is FYNNEI. Trimming stripped 6 bases from V and 5 bases from J, with 13 bases between. The CDR3 sequence is CASSPDRLTGELFF. The DNA of the CDR3 is TGTGCCAGCAGCCCGGACCGCCTTACCGGGGAGCTGTTTTTT.